These 7 T cell receptor beta chains originate from one sample sequenced in a study of cytomegalovirus exposure and HLA in healthy donors. Profiled with immunoSEQ multiplex PCR; TCRdb holds only in-frame clones, not every one. The data contain about 360,000 clones, roughly 88% of them singletons. The sample consisted of PBMCs. The receptors were gathered from a woman under 30 in good health and CMV-seronegative.

CDR3 loop: CASSLSERSYGYTF. CDR3 bases: TGTGCCAGCAGCTTAAGTGAGAGGAGCTATGGCTACACCTTC. This chain uses TRBV7-9 with TRBJ1-2; D is undetermined. The germline gives CDR1 SEHNR, CDR2 FQNEAQ (reference sequence). V was clipped by 2 bases and J by 4 bases, with 11 bases between them. The CDR3 covers 14 residues.

The chain recombines TRBV7-9 with TRBJ1-4; possible D gene TRBD1, 5 bases. This CDR3 spans 11 amino acids. V lost 11 bases, J lost 8 bases, and 12 bases lay in between. Looked up from germline, CDR1 is SEHNR and CDR2 is FQNEAQ (reference sequence). The CDR3 loop reads CAWREGEKLFF. DNA for the CDR3: TGTGCCTGGAGGGAGGGGGAAAAACTGTTTTTT. The entire variable domain, with the rest obtained from reference TRBV7-9 and TRBJ1-4, is as follows: DTGVSQNPRHKITKRGQNVTFRCDPISEHNRLYWYRQTLGQGPEFLTYFQNEAQLEKSRLLSDRFSAERPKGSFSTLEIQRTEQGDSAMYLCAWREGEKLFFGSGTQLSVL.

The rearrangement joins TRBV6-1 to TRBJ2-3; TRBD2 matches 7 bases. Germline V gene lookup returns CDR1 MNHNS and CDR2 SASEGT. The CDR3 loop spans 14 amino acids. V trimming: 3 bases; J trimming: 5 bases; junction bases outside the gene matches: 5. For the CDR3, the DNA is TGTGCCAGCAGTGAGGGGGGGTCTAGAGATACGCAGTATTTT. Protein sequence: CASSEGGSRDTQYF.

The V call is TRBV18, the J call TRBJ1-5, with a tentative D call TRBD1 (6 bases). The germline V gene encodes CDR1 KGHSH and CDR2 LQKENI. Trimming shortened V by 5 bases and J by 2 bases, and 19 bases separated the two germline ends. The CDR3 extends over 17 amino acids. This chain's CDR3 is CASSSRAGALRNQPQHF. Written as DNA, the CDR3 is TGTGCCAGCTCATCACGGGCGGGGGCTTTGCGCAATCAGCCCCAGCATTTT.

The genes are TRBV2 and TRBJ2-5; TRBD1 matches at 8 bases. The CDR3 covers 13 residues. J gave up 4 bases and V 10 bases, and 8 bases lay outside the gene matches. The germline gives CDR1 SNHLY, CDR2 FYNNEI. CDR3 nucleotide sequence: TGTGCCACCATGGACAGGGTATTAGAGACCCAGTACTTC. Its translation: CATMDRVLETQYF.

J is TRBJ2-3 and V is TRBV5-1; D may be TRBD1 (6 bases). Trimming stripped 4 bases from V and 1 base from J, with 19 bases between. CDR1 is SGHRS, CDR2 YFSETQ, per germline. CDR3 length: 17 amino acids. The DNA for the CDR3 is TGCGCCAGCAGCCTTAAAATACAGGGAATTGGCACAGATACGCAGTATTTT. Its translation: CASSLKIQGIGTDTQYF.

V and J are TRBV11-2 and TRBJ2-5, with a possible D match to TRBD1 (6 bases). With 3 bases removed from V and 1 base from J, the gap between germline ends came to 9 bases. The CDR3 is 14 residues long. Germline V gives CDR1 SGHAT, CDR2 FQNNGV. CDR3: CASSFSGAQETQYF. The CDR3, as DNA: TGTGCCAGCAGCTTCTCAGGGGCCCAAGAGACCCAGTACTTC.